These T cell receptor beta chains were read from a single sample in a study of T cell repertoires in cytomegalovirus infection. No antigen has been identified for these receptors. TCRdb redid the calling of the reads with MiXCR, one entry per CDR3 protein. Among about 920,000 distinct CDR3 sequences, 31% were seen once, and the ten largest hold about 14%. This specimen consisted of cultured CD8+ T cells from PBMCs, obtained from culture after CMV antigen stimulation. The receptors come from a human donor in good health (CMV status not recorded). Some clones in this sample may be carry-over from other donors' samples. Both conserved end residues are part of each CDR3. D genes are given only for firm matches. Clone size is not always given. Where it is, it says once, few, many or a class for expanded clones.

V: TRBV7-9
D: .
size: many
J: TRBJ2-2
CDR3: CASTEIGSSTGELFF
DNA: TGTGCCAGCACAGAGATAGGTTCTTCCACCGGGGAGCTGTTTTTT

V: TRBV27
D: TRBD1
size: .
J: TRBJ2-2
CDR3: CASSHGQGAGELFF
DNA: TGTGCCAGCAGTCACGGACAGGGTGCCGGGGAGCTGTTTTTT

V: TRBV6-6
D: TRBD2
size: .
J: TRBJ2-3
CDR3: CASSYSGGSPSTDTQYF
DNA: TGTGCCAGCAGTTATAGCGGGGGATCACCTAGCACAGATACGCAGTATTTT

V: TRBV7-2
D: .
size: many
J: TRBJ1-1
CDR3: CASSPLGHLNTEAFF
DNA: TGTGCCAGCAGCCCGCTCGGACACCTGAACACTGAAGCTTTCTTT

V: TRBV20-1
D: TRBD1
size: few
J: TRBJ2-7
CDR3: CSARVRGTGGYEQYF
DNA: TGCAGTGCTAGAGTCCGCGGGACAGGGGGTTACGAGCAGTACTTC

V: TRBV27
D: .
size: many
J: TRBJ1-5
CDR3: CASSLGRGQPQHF
DNA: TGTGCCAGCAGCCTAGGACGGGGGCAGCCCCAGCATTTT

V: TRBV7-2
D: .
size: many
J: TRBJ2-5
CDR3: CASSFTGTKETQYF
DNA: TGTGCCAGCAGCTTTACCGGGACAAAAGAGACCCAGTACTTC

V: TRBV12-3/TRBV12-4
D: .
size: many
J: TRBJ2-7
CDR3: CASSLEGRVPYEQYF
DNA: TGTGCCAGCAGTTTAGAGGGCAGGGTACCCTACGAGCAGTACTTC

V: TRBV20-1
D: TRBD1
size: .
J: TRBJ2-7
CDR3: CSARQGVSYEQYF
DNA: TGCAGTGCTAGACAGGGGGTCTCCTACGAGCAGTACTTC

V: TRBV7-2
D: .
size: .
J: TRBJ1-1
CDR3: CASSEGTVAEAFF
DNA: TGTGCCAGCAGCGAGGGGACGGTCGCTGAAGCTTTCTTT